The clone carrying this T cell receptor (beta chain) was seen more than once but under ten times. The protocol was immunoSEQ multiplex PCR, while the TCRdb copy is restricted to in-frame clones and leaves out a portion. This table has 1,200 to 1,500 clones, roughly three quarters appearing once. CDR1 and CDR2 (germline): LNHDA, SQIVND (reference sequence). The CDR3 runs to 14 residues. Deletions cut 1 base from V and 7 bases from J, with 10 bases between. This entry is derived from a study of stem cell transplantation in POMP-related autoinflammatory disease. Sequenced sample: Tregs from PBMCs. This TCR derives from a human donor in good health. This chain uses TRBV19 with TRBJ2-2; D call uncertain. The CDR3, as DNA: TGTGCCAGTAGTATAGGGGAAGGGCTCGGGGAGCTGTTTTTT. It codes for CASSIGEGLGELFF. Combining the CDR3 with reference TRBV19 and TRBJ2-2 gives the whole variable domain DGGITQSPKYLFRKEGQNVTLSCEQNLNHDAMYWYRQDPGQGLRLIYYSQIVNDFQKGDIAEGYSVSREKKESFPLTVTSAQKNPTAFYLCASSIGEGLGELFFGEGSRLTVL.